These 3 T cell receptor beta chains share one sample of origin, sequenced in a study of blood T cell repertoires in COVID-19. Assay: immunoSEQ multiplex PCR; the TCRdb copy retains only in-frame clones and omits some. The sample lists 100,000 or so clones, 60% to 80% occurring once. Sequencing was performed on peripheral blood. The source is a man between 60 and 75 years old with active or convalescent COVID-19.

V and J are TRBV19 and TRBJ2-2; no reliable D call. V was trimmed by 6 bases and J by 13 bases, leaving 9 bases between them. The CDR3 spans 10 residues. Looked up from germline, CDR1 is LNHDA and CDR2 is SQIVND (reference sequence). The CDR3 DNA reads TGTGCCAGTAGGGGCGCCGGGCTGTTTTTT. This sequence encodes CASRGAGLFF.

The chain uses TRBV25-1 and TRBJ2-1; D might be TRBD1 (5 bases). This CDR3 is 12 amino acids long. From germline, CDR1 is MGHDK and CDR2 SYGVNS. V lost 8 bases, J lost 2 bases, and 7 bases lay in between. CDR3 amino acids: CASSGTYNEQFF. In DNA, the CDR3 is TGTGCCAGCTCAGGGACCTACAATGAGCAGTTCTTC.

This clone was found once. The CDR3 protein is CASSIRGHLEAFF. Here the CDR3 DNA reads TGTGCCAGTAGTATTAGGGGGCACCTTGAAGCTTTCTTT. The rearrangement uses TRBV19 and TRBJ1-1; TRBD1 matches at 7 bases. V trimming: 3 bases; J trimming: 7 bases; junction bases outside the gene matches: 5. Germline V gene lookup returns CDR1 LNHDA and CDR2 SQIVND (reference sequence). The CDR3 has 13 amino acids.